This T cell receptor beta chain was captured in a study of T cell responses to AZD1222 COVID-19 vaccine. This CDR3 comprises 14 residues. CDR1 and CDR2 from the germline V gene are MNHEY and SVGAGI. J gave up 2 bases and V 6 bases, and 2 bases lay outside the gene matches. Sequencing used immunoSEQ multiplex PCR; TCRdb keeps in-frame clones, though not all of them. Here the sample spans more than 150,000 clones, around 90% being singletons. The material sequenced was peripheral blood, taken 28 days after the second AZD1222 dose. This receptor was taken from an adult who received the AZD1222 COVID-19 vaccine. The rearrangement joins TRBV6-5 to TRBJ2-3; 10 bases are shared with TRBD2. Here the CDR3 reads CASSLAGATDTQYF. In nucleotides, the CDR3 is TGTGCCAGCAGCCTAGCGGGAGCCACAGATACGCAGTATTTT.